This T cell receptor (beta chain) is drawn from a study of response to subunit inactivated influenza vaccine. Overall study results and limits: Seasonal influenza vaccination, on each occasion, was suggested by the authors to recruit few new T cells.

Comment on this clonotype: Its cognate antigen is unknown.

There are 13 residues in the CDR3. Germline-derived CDR1 and CDR2 are DFQATT and SNEGSKA (reference sequence). V lost 2 bases and J 5 bases, leaving 12 bases between the germline ends. Via MiXCR, TCRdb re-called the RT-PCR reads, giving one row per CDR3 protein. This sample yields around 750,000 distinct CDR3 sequences, of which 21% are seen a single time; roughly 10% belongs to the top ten. The clonotype comes from a man aged 45-60 years who received an inactivated influenza vaccine. Specimen: PBMCs from blood, collected 4 to 6 days after vaccination. The J gene is TRBJ2-5, the V gene TRBV20-1; tentative D call: TRBD1 (6 bases). The CDR3, as DNA: TGCAGTGCTAGACGACAGGCGTCGGAGACCCAGTACTTC. Protein product: CSARRQASETQYF.